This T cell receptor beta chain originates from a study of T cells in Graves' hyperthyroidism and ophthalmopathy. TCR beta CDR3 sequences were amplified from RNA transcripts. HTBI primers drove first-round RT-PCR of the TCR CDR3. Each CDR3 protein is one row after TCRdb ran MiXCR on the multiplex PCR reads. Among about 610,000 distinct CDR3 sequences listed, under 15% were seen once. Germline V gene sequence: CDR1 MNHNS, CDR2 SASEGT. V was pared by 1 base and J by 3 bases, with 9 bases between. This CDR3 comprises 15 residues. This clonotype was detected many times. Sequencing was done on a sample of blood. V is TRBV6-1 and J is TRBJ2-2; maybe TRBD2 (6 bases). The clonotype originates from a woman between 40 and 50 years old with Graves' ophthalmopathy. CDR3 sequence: CASSEGLVDTGELFF. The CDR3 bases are TGTGCCAGCAGTGAAGGACTAGTGGACACCGGGGAGCTGTTTTTT.